This T cell receptor (beta chain) was captured by sequencing in a study of T cell responses to AZD1222 COVID-19 vaccine. Sequencing was performed with immunoSEQ multiplex PCR; in TCRdb, only in-frame clones are kept and a portion is missing. The sample records about 100,000 clones, 89% being singletons. Germline V gene sequence: CDR1 MDHEN, CDR2 SYDVKM. This CDR3 has 11 amino acids. J lost 9 bases, V lost 6 bases, and 4 bases had no gene match. The rearrangement links TRBV28 to TRBJ2-7, with 8 bases lining up with TRBD1. This TCR was sampled from an adult in good health. The sample in question was peripheral blood, obtained on day 0 of AZD1222 vaccination. The CDR3 DNA is TGTGCCAGCAGCCCAGGGACAGGGCAGTACTTC. It yields the protein CASSPGTGQYF.